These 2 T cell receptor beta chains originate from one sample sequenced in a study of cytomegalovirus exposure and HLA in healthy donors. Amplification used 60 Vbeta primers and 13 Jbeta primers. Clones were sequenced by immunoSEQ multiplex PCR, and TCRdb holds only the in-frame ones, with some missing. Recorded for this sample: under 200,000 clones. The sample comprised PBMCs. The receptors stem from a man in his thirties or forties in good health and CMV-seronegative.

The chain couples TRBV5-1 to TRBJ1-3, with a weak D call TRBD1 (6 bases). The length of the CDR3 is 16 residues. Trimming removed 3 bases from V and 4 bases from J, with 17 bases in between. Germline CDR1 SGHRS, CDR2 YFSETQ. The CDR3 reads CASSSSGTMEGNTIYF. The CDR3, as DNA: TGCGCCAGCAGCTCGTCCGGGACAATGGAAGGAAACACCATATATTTT.

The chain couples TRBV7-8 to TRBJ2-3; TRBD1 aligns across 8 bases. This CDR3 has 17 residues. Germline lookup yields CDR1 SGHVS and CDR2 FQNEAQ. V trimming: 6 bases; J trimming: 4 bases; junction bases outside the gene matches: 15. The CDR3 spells CASRNRQGAEGSDTQYF. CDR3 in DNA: TGTGCCAGCAGGAATAGGCAGGGGGCCGAAGGATCAGATACGCAGTATTTT.